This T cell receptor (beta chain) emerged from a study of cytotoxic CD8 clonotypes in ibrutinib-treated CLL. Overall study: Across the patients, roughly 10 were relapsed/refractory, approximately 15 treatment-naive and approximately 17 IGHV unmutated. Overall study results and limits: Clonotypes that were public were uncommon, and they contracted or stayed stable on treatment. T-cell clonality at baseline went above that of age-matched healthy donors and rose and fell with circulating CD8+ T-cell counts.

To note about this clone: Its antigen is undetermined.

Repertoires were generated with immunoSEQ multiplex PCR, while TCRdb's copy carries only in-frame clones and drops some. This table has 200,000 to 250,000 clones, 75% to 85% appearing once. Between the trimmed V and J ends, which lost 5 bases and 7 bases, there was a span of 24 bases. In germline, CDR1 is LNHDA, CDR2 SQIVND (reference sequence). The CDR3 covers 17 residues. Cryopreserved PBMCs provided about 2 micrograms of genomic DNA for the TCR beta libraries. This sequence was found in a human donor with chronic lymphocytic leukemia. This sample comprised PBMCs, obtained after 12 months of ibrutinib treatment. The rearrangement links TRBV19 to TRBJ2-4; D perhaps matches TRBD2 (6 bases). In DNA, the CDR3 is TGTGCCAGTAGTCCAACTACTAGCACCCCTTTAGGGAACATTCAGTACTTC. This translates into CASSPTTSTPLGNIQYF.